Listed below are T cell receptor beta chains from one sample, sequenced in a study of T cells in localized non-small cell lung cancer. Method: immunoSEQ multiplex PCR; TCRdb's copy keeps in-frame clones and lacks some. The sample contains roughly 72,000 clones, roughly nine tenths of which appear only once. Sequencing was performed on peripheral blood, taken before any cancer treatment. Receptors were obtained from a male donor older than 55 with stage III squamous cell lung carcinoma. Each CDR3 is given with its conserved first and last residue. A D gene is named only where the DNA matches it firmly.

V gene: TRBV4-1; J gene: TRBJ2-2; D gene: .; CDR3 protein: CASRPTSNTGELFF
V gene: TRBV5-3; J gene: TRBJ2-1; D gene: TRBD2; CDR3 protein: CARKTSLAGGDEQFF
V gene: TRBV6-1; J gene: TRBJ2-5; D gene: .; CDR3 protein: CASSDWETQYF
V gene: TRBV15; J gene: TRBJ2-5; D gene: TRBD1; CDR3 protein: CATSRGTGGETQYF
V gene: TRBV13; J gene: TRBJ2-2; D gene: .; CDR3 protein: CASSLSRGELFF
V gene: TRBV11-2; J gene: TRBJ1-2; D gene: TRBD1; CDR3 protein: CASSQGAWPYGYTF
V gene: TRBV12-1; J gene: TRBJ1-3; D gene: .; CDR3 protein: CASSLHRGPGNTIYF
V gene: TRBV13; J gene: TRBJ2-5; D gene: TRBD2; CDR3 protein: CASSKGLAENQETQYF
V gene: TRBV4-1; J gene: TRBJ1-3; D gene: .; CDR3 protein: CASSQDPRPGNTIYF
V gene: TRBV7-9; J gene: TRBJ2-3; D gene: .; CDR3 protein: CASREGDTQYF
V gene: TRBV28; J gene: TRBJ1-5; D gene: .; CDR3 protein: CASSFQGQPQHF
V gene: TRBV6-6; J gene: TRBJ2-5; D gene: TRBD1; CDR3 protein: CASSRDRRGEETQYF
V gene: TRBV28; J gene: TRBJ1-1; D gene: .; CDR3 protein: CASSLGDWGGTEAFF
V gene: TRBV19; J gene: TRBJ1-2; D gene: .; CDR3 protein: CASSGTNHGYTF
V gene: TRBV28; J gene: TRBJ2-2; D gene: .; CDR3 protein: CASREGPGELFF
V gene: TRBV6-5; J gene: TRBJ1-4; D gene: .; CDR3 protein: CASRSQSEKLFF
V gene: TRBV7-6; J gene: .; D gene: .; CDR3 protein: CASSSGQPYEQYF
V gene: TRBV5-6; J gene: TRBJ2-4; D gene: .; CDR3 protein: CASSLTGQNIQYF
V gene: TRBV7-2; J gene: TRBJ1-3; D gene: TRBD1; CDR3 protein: CASSFGTGRGNTIYF
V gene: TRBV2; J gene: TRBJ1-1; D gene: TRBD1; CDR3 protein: CASRQGNTEAFF
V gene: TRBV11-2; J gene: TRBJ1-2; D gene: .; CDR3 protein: CASSFQAGYGYTF
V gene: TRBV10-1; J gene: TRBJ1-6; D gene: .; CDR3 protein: CASMKKSDRLSSYNSPLHF
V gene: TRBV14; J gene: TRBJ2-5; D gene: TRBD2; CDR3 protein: CASSQAPSGARETQYF
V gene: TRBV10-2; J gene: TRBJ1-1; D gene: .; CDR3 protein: CASSGQYLTEAFF
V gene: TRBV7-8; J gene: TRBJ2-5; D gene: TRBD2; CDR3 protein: CASSLSGSGGQETQYF
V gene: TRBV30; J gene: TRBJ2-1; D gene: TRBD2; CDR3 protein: CAWTGGYNEQFF
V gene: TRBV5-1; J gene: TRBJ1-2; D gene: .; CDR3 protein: CASSLAKGQIYGYTF
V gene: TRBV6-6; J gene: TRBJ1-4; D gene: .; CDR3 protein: CASRTATTNEKLFF
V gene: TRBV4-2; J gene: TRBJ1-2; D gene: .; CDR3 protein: CASSQPTGFGGYTF
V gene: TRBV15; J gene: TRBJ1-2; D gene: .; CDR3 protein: CATSREWTGYTF
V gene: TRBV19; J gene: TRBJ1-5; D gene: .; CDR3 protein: CASSSGRVNQPQHF
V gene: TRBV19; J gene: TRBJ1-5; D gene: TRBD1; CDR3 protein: CASSMDRGGNQPQHF
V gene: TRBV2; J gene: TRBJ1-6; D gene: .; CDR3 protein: CASRQGAGNNSPLHF
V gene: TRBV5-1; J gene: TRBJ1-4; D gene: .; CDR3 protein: CASSPDGATNEKLFF
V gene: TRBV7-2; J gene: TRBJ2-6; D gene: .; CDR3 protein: CASSLTPSSGANVLTF